The 13 T cell receptor beta chains below were found in one sample sequenced in a study of T cells in women clearing cervical HPV infection (dated by TCRdb to about 2018). Library preparation was by the immunoSEQ multiplex PCR assay. TCRdb mirrors the immuneACCESS table, restricted to in-frame sequences. Some clones are absent from its copies; in checked studies, under half trace to an unresolved V gene, and the reason for the others is unknown. The sample's records list 34,000 or so clones. Of the sample, approximately 4.5% is held by the ten largest clones. The source material was blood buffy coat. These receptor sequences come from a woman between 18 and 75 years old with a cervical HPV16 infection that either progressed to CIN3+ or cleared (not recorded which).

With regard to this clone: The read stops 3 residues short of the end of the CDR3; the missing end is completed from the germline J gene. J is TRBJ2-6 and V is TRBV5-1; tentatively, D is TRBD1 (6 bases). Germline-derived CDR1 and CDR2 are SGHRS and YFSETQ. The length of the CDR3 is 17 residues. Deletions cut 0 bases from V and 3 bases from J, with 13 bases between. The CDR3 DNA, read in part, is TGCGCCAGCAGCTTGGGGGGGCAGGGAATTGGGGCCAACGTC. Its translation is CASSLGGQGIGANV. The full-length CDR3 reads as CASSLGGQGIGANVLTF. The whole variable domain, remainder taken from reference TRBV5-1 and TRBJ2-6, is KAGVTQTPRYLIKTRGQQVTLSCSPISGHRSVSWYQQTPGQGLQFLFEYFSETQRNKGNFPGRFSGRQFSNSRSEMNVSTLELGDSALYLCASSLGGQGIGANVLTFGAGSRLTVL.

On this clone itself: The read ends 3 residues early relative to the CDR3; the germline J gene fills the gap. The rearrangement links TRBV2 to TRBJ1-2, with 9 nucleotides matching TRBD1. Germline CDR1 and CDR2: SNHLY and FYNNEI. This CDR3 has 14 residues. The part of the CDR3 DNA that was read is TGTGCCAGCAGGGGATCGGGACAGGGTCAAGGC. Encoded protein: CASRGSGQGQG. The whole CDR3 reads CASRGSGQGQGYTF.

Note on this clone: From the germline J gene comes the end of the CDR3, since the read stops 3 residues before it. The chain has TRBV2 and TRBJ1-4, with TRBD1 identical over 9 bases. The germline V gene encodes CDR1 SNHLY and CDR2 FYNNEI. The CDR3 has 13 residues. The V and J ends lost 9 bases and 5 bases, in that order; junction bases with no gene match: 4. The CDR3 sequence: CASAGTGNEKLFF. The part of the CDR3 DNA that was read is TGTGCCAGTGCCGGGACAGGGAATGAAAAA.

Notes on this clone: Compared with germline, one end of the junction differs, possibly owing to a read error. Read data end 3 residues before the CDR3 end; the end is taken from the germline J gene. The sample carries other DNA sequences with the same CDR3. This chain connects TRBV7-2 to TRBJ1-3; 8 nucleotides match TRBD1. Germline V lookup: CDR1 SGHTA, CDR2 FQGNSA. The CDR3 covers 14 residues. The chain's CDR3 is CASSPRTGRNTIYF. The CDR3 DNA, read in part, is TGTGCCAGCAGCCCCCGGACAGGGAGAAACACA.

On this clone: The observed sequence ends 3 residues before the CDR3 terminus, with the missing tail filled in from the germline J gene. J is TRBJ1-2 and V is TRBV29-1, with D unresolved. The CDR3 sequence is 10 residues long. V was clipped by 3 bases and J by 6 bases, with 5 bases between them. Per germline, CDR1 SQVTM and CDR2 ANQGSEA. The CDR3 here is CSVDGDGYTF. Partial CDR3 DNA: TGCAGCGTTGACGGGGATGGC.

For this clone: Sequencing ends 3 residues short of the CDR3 end; the germline J gene provides the rest. The V call is TRBV20-1, the J call TRBJ1-1, with D perhaps TRBD1 (5 bases). Germline loops: CDR1 DFQATT, CDR2 SNEGSKA (reference sequence). Trimming removed 3 bases from V and 5 bases from J, with 16 bases in between. This CDR3 comprises 14 residues. CDR3 amino acids: CSARDIPSRTEAFF. The covered CDR3 bases are TGCAGTGCTAGGGACATTCCCTCGAGGACTGAA.

Concerning this clone itself: Read data end 3 residues before the CDR3 end; the end is taken from the germline J gene. The chain has TRBV2 and TRBJ2-3; 8 positions agree with TRBD2. Germline V gives CDR1 SNHLY, CDR2 FYNNEI. This CDR3 comprises 14 residues. The CDR3 region is CASRTGGVAGTQYF. The sequenced part of the CDR3 DNA is TGTGCCAGCAGAACGGGGGGGGTCGCCGGGACG.

Comments on this clone: The read ends 3 residues before the CDR3 terminus; that terminus is restored from the germline J gene. The gene calls are TRBV19 and TRBJ2-3, with TRBD2 matching over 9 bases. Germline V CDR1 and CDR2: LNHDA, SQIVND (reference sequence). The CDR3 runs to 14 residues. CDR3 DNA (partial): TGTGCCAGTAGTGGTTCTAGCGGGGTAGAGACG. Encoded protein: CASSGSSGVET. The full CDR3 is CASSGSSGVETQYF.

As concerns this clone: The CDR3 is cut off 3 residues early in the read; its end comes from the germline J gene. This rearrangement joins TRBV7-6 to TRBJ1-2; D gene ambiguous. Per germline, CDR1 SGHVS and CDR2 FNYEAQ. The length of the CDR3 is 11 residues. CDR3 bases read: TGTGCCAGCAGCTTAGGGCCCGTC. It specifies CASSLGPV. The complete CDR3 reads CASSLGPVYTF.

Notes on this clone: Sequencing ends 3 residues short of the CDR3 end; the germline J gene provides the rest. The chain has TRBV18 and TRBJ2-2, with no clear D. CDR3 size: 14 residues. With 2 bases removed from V and 1 base from J, the gap between germline ends came to 5 bases. CDR1 KGHSH and CDR2 LQKENI come from the germline V gene. The part of the CDR3 DNA that was read is TGTGCCAGCTCACCATCCGTGAACACCGGGGAG. Residues: CASSPSVNTGE. The whole CDR3 protein reads CASSPSVNTGELFF.

This clone is labeled medium-sized based on frequency. The read falls 3 residues short of the CDR3 end, and the missing part is taken from the germline J gene. The chain is built from TRBV18 and TRBJ2-5, with 9 bases lining up with TRBD1. This CDR3 region has 14 residues. V lost 2 bases to trimming and J lost 4 bases; unmatched junction nucleotides: 2. The germline gives CDR1 KGHSH, CDR2 LQKENI. CDR3 region: CASSPTGGAETQYF. The CDR3 DNA, read in part, is TGTGCCAGCTCACCAACAGGGGGCGCAGAGACC.

As for this clone: The read terminates 3 residues ahead of where the CDR3 ends, so the germline J gene completes it. The chain couples TRBV5-1 to TRBJ1-2, with a tentative D call TRBD1 (6 bases). The length of the CDR3 is 16 residues. Looked up from germline, CDR1 is SGHRS and CDR2 is YFSETQ. The V end lost 0 bases, the J end lost 2 bases, and 14 bases lay between the germline ends. This CDR3 reads CASSLGDLGGNYGYTF. CDR3 bases read: TGCGCCAGCAGCTTGGGGGATCTTGGGGGCAACTATGGC.

With respect to this clone: Read data end 3 residues before the CDR3 end; the end is taken from the germline J gene. The chain couples TRBV19 to TRBJ1-1, with D possibly matching TRBD1 (5 bases). The CDR3 is made up of 15 amino acids. Trimming took 3 bases from V and 0 from J, leaving 11 bases between them. Germline V lookup: CDR1 LNHDA, CDR2 SQIVND (reference sequence). CDR3 loop: CASSIHKGLNTEAFF. CDR3 bases read: TGTGCCAGTAGTATTCACAAGGGGCTGAACACTGAA.